This TCR beta chain was retrieved from a study of TIL therapy for anti-PD-1-resistant metastatic lung cancer. Germline loops: CDR1 SGHTA, CDR2 FQGNSA. The V gene end was trimmed by 5 bases and the J gene end by 5 bases; junction bases not matched to a gene: 16. CDR3 size: 19 residues. The immunoSEQ assay was v3. This table comes from immunoSEQ multiplex PCR, and its TCRdb copy is limited to in-frame clones, with some not included. The repertoire consists of around 16,000 clones, with 70% to 85% occurring once and the leading ten covering 35% to 40%. Documented time point: pre-treatment sample, taken before nivolumab and TIL therapy.

V is TRBV7-2 and J is TRBJ2-2; 11 positions agree with TRBD2. The sequence was collected from a person aged 25 to 79 with non-small cell lung cancer. Sample: blood, taken at baseline. For the CDR3, the DNA is TGTGCCAGCAGCCTAAAAATTGATAGCGGGAGGGCCTTTACCGGGGAGCTGTTTTTT. This gives the protein CASSLKIDSGRAFTGELFF.